This entry concerns a single T cell receptor beta chain. Its antigen is not identified. The CDR3 has 13 residues. CDR1 is ENHRY and CDR2 is SYGVKD in the germline V gene. The V and J ends lost 2 bases and 1 base respectively, with 5 bases between them. The data originate from a study of T cell repertoires in cytomegalovirus infection. Study-wide context: CMV epitopes in the study were HLA-C-restricted (recently identified) and HLA-B-restricted (well studied). From public TCR beta signatures came an indication of both CMV infection and matching HLA type.

Study-wide results and caveats: Across the ex vivo response, the dominant clonotypes were HLA-C-restricted CMV-specific TCR beta clonotypes. Of the TCR beta families, the public ones yielded a cumulative frequency that identified carriers of CMV plus the relevant HLA.

One entry per CDR3 protein, called by TCRdb with MiXCR from the reads. The sample includes 570,000 or so distinct CDR3 sequences, under 45% of them seen just once. V is TRBV10-3 and J is TRBJ1-1; the D is unclear. The receptor comes from a human donor in good health (CMV status not recorded). Some clones in this sample may be carry-over from other donors' samples. Sample: cultured PBMCs, taken from culture after CMV antigen stimulation. The CDR3 sequence is CAISETENTEAFF. The CDR3, as DNA: TGTGCCATCAGTGAGACAGAGAACACTGAAGCTTTCTTT.